The rows below give T cell receptor beta chains drawn from one sample of a study of T cells in Graves' hyperthyroidism and ophthalmopathy. TCRdb re-called the multiplex PCR reads through MiXCR, storing one row per CDR3 protein. Of roughly 520,000 distinct CDR3 sequences listed, approximately 25% are singletons. The sequencing sample was made of blood. The source is a woman between 25 and 40 years old with Graves' ophthalmopathy. The CDR3 runs from the conserved cysteine through the conserved F or W. The D gene is left open where the match is weak. Expanded clones get a size class; other rows say once, few or many, or leave the size out.

cdr3_nt cdr3_aa d_call v_call clone_size j_call cdr3_length
TGTGCCAGCAGCCTCCGGGACAGGAGCGATGGCTACACCTTC CASSLRDRSDGYTF TRBD1 TRBV7-2 many TRBJ1-2 14
TGCGCCAGCAGCTTGGGGGACAGGGGCACCATATATTTT CASSLGDRGTIYF TRBD1 TRBV5-1 many TRBJ1-3 13
TGCAGCGTTGCGGGACAGAACACCGGGGAGCTGTTTTTT CSVAGQNTGELFF . TRBV29-1 many TRBJ2-2 13
TGCGCCAGCAGTGATCGAGACAGGGGCTACAATCAGCCCCAGCATTTT CASSDRDRGYNQPQHF TRBD1 TRBV10-2 many TRBJ1-5 16
TGTGCCAGCAGTGAAGCAAGGGTGTGGGGCAATCAGCCCCAGCATTTT CASSEARVWGNQPQHF . TRBV6-1 many TRBJ1-5 16
TGTGCCAGCAGTGAATGGACAGATCAGCCCCAGCATTTT CASSEWTDQPQHF . TRBV6-1 once TRBJ1-5 13
TGTGCCAGCAGCTTAGGCCGACTAGCGGGGGGCACCTACGAGCAGTACTTC CASSLGRLAGGTYEQYF TRBD2 TRBV13 many TRBJ2-7 17
TGTGCCAGCAGTCCCGCCGGGACAGTACTGATGAACACTGAAGCTTTCTTT CASSPAGTVLMNTEAFF TRBD1 TRBV12-3/TRBV12-4 . TRBJ1-1 17
TGTGCCAGCAGCTTAGCGGGGACGGATTTAAACATTCAGTACTTC CASSLAGTDLNIQYF . TRBV7-8 . TRBJ2-4 15
TGCAGCGCGAACAGGGGGACTGAAGCTTTCTTT CSANRGTEAFF TRBD1 TRBV29-1 . TRBJ1-1 11
TGTGCCACCAGCAGAGATTTGCATAGCCCGGCTAACGAGCAGTACTTC CATSRDLHSPANEQYF . TRBV15 many TRBJ2-7 16
TGTGCCAGCAGTTTAGAGGGCAGGGGGCATGAGCCCCAGCATTTT CASSLEGRGHEPQHF TRBD1 TRBV12-3/TRBV12-4 . TRBJ1-5 15
TGTGCCAGCAGTTTACCCGGGGGGGGCGCGGACACTGAAGCTTTCTTT CASSLPGGGADTEAFF . TRBV24-1 . TRBJ1-1 16
TGCGCCAGCAGCTCGCGGGGACAGCCTTCCCCCGGGAGTGATGGCTACACCTTC CASSSRGQPSPGSDGYTF TRBD1 TRBV5-1 . TRBJ1-2 18
TGTGCCAGCAGCCAGGTAGCGGGACCCTACGAGCAGTACTTC CASSQVAGPYEQYF TRBD2 TRBV7-2 . TRBJ2-7 14
TGTGCCAGCTGGGGACAGGGGGCGTCCTACGAGCAGTACTTC CASWGQGASYEQYF TRBD1 TRBV6-1 . TRBJ2-7 14
TGTGCCAGCAGCCCGCCAGGGACGGCCGGGGAGACCCAGCATTTT CASSPPGTAGETQHF . TRBV7-8 many TRBJ1-5 15
TGCAGCGTTGGGAGGGCAGGGGGCCCCCAAGAGACCCAGTACTTC CSVGRAGGPQETQYF TRBD1 TRBV29-1 . TRBJ2-5 15
TGTGCCAGCAGCTTTGTGGGGGGCGAGGGTGAGCAGTACTTC CASSFVGGEGEQYF . TRBV7-2 . TRBJ2-7 14
TGTGCCAGCAGTGAAAAAGGGATAGGGGTGAATGGCTACACCTTC CASSEKGIGVNGYTF . TRBV2 . TRBJ1-2 15
TGCAGCGTTGATCTGGGCGGAGGCTACACCTTC CSVDLGGGYTF . TRBV29-1 many TRBJ1-2 11
TGTGCCAGTTGGGGTCTGGGTAGCGGGACAGAGACCCAGTACTTC CASWGLGSGTETQYF TRBD2 TRBV28 few TRBJ2-5 15
TGTGCCAGCAGCCGATTTCGTGACGGACAACTGGTACACGAGCAGTACTTC CASSRFRDGQLVHEQYF . TRBV6-2/TRBV6-3 . TRBJ2-7 17
TGTGCCAGCAGTTTAACAGGGAGGGCTGAAGCTTTCTTT CASSLTGRAEAFF . TRBV27 many TRBJ1-1 13
TGCAGTGCTAGCTGGGGAGAGACCCAGTACTTC CSASWGETQYF . TRBV20-1 many TRBJ2-5 11
TGTGCCAGCAGTTACCTGGGGGTAGCAGAGACCCAGTACTTC CASSYLGVAETQYF . TRBV6-2/TRBV6-3 many TRBJ2-5 14
TGCGCCAGCAGCTTGGGCAGTACTGAAGCTTTCTTT CASSLGSTEAFF . TRBV5-1 many TRBJ1-1 12
TGTGCCAGCAGCTTAGCGGTCAGCTACGAGCAGTACTTC CASSLAVSYEQYF . TRBV7-2 many TRBJ2-7 13
TGTGCCAGCACCCCCGCGGGACAGGGGGATATACAGCCCCAGCATTTT CASTPAGQGDIQPQHF TRBD1 TRBV28 . TRBJ1-5 16
TGTGCCACACAGGACAGGGTAAGGCCTGAAGCTTTCTTT CATQDRVRPEAFF TRBD1 TRBV12-3/TRBV12-4 few TRBJ1-1 13
TGTGCCAGCAGCCCTCGGCCTCAGGGGGCGCGGGGCAATCAGCCCCAGCATTTT CASSPRPQGARGNQPQHF TRBD1 TRBV11-1 many TRBJ1-5 18
TGTGCCAGTAGTTCGTCAGCAGGGCGCGAGACCCAGTACTTC CASSSSAGRETQYF . TRBV19 many TRBJ2-5 14
TGTGCCAGCAGGTCCACTAGCGTCGGGGAGCTGTTTTTT CASRSTSVGELFF TRBD2 TRBV6-1 . TRBJ2-2 13
TGTGCCAGCAGTTACGGGGGCGCCGCCTACGAGCAGTACTTC CASSYGGAAYEQYF . TRBV12-3/TRBV12-4 . TRBJ2-7 14
TGTGCCAGCAGCCAGTCTAGCGCGCAAGAGACCCAGTACTTC CASSQSSAQETQYF . TRBV3-1 many TRBJ2-5 14
TGTGCCAGCAGCTTAGTAGGATTTTTGGAACAGAACACTGAAGCTTTCTTT CASSLVGFLEQNTEAFF . TRBV11-1 . TRBJ1-1 17
TGTGCCAGCAGTCCCGTCGAAGGACAGGGGGTCTATGGCTACACCTTC CASSPVEGQGVYGYTF TRBD1 TRBV28 few TRBJ1-2 16
TGTGCCAGCGGACCCCGGGGGCCTGGGGCCAACGTCCTGACTTTC CASGPRGPGANVLTF . TRBV6-1 . TRBJ2-6 15
TGTGCCAGCAGCTTTGTCAGGGGGGCTACCTACGAGCAGTACTTC CASSFVRGATYEQYF . TRBV7-2 many TRBJ2-7 15
TGTGCCAGCAGTTATAGCGGGGGCGTCACCGGGGAGCTGTTTTTT CASSYSGGVTGELFF TRBD2 TRBV12-3/TRBV12-4 many TRBJ2-2 15
TGTGCCTGGAGTGTAGTATCGGGGGGTTTAAGCGGGGAGCTGTTTTTT CAWSVVSGGLSGELFF TRBD2 TRBV30 . TRBJ2-2 16
TGCAGTGCTACCGGCCAGGGCCCTTTAATGAACACTGAAGCTTTCTTT CSATGQGPLMNTEAFF . TRBV20-1 many TRBJ1-1 16
TGTGCCAGCAGCTTAGTGGGGGGGGATCCCCTCGAGCAGTACTTC CASSLVGGDPLEQYF TRBD2 TRBV11-2 few TRBJ2-7 15
TGTGCCAGCAGCTTAGCACGAGGGGGCCGGAATCAGCCCCAGCATTTT CASSLARGGRNQPQHF TRBD1 TRBV7-2 . TRBJ1-5 16
TGTGCCAGCAAGGGGGACACGTATCAGCCCCAGCATTTT CASKGDTYQPQHF . TRBV6-1 . TRBJ1-5 13
TGTGCCAGCAGGACCGGACAGGACAACACTGAAGCTTTCTTT CASRTGQDNTEAFF TRBD1 TRBV6-5 many TRBJ1-1 14
TGTGCCAGCAGTGAATCCTGGGGCGGCGGGGAGCTGTTTTTT CASSESWGGGELFF . TRBV25-1 many TRBJ2-2 14
TGCGCCAGCAGCTCCGGACAGCTCCTCTCTGGGGCCAACGTCCTGACTTTC CASSSGQLLSGANVLTF . TRBV5-1 many TRBJ2-6 17
TGTGTCAGCAGCCTCCAGGGCATGAACACTGAAGCTTTCTTT CVSSLQGMNTEAFF . TRBV7-3 . TRBJ1-1 14
TGTGCCAGCCACGGGACAGAGGGGCACTGGACTGAAGCTTTCTTT CASHGTEGHWTEAFF TRBD1 TRBV6-1 . TRBJ1-1 15
TGTGCCATCACAACCCCCCAGGGGTTGAACACCGGGGAGCTGTTTTTT CAITTPQGLNTGELFF . TRBV10-3 . TRBJ2-2 16
TGTGCCAGCAGTTTAACTGGGACAGTTAAGGGGCGAAACACTGAAGCTTTCTTT CASSLTGTVKGRNTEAFF TRBD1 TRBV28 . TRBJ1-1 18
TGTGCCAGCAGCGGTCAGGGGGCCGGCTATGGCTACACCTTC CASSGQGAGYGYTF TRBD1 TRBV11-2 many TRBJ1-2 14
TGCGCCAGCAGCTTAATGGGGACCTCTGTGCGTGGCTACACCTTC CASSLMGTSVRGYTF . TRBV5-1 many TRBJ1-2 15
TGTGCCTGGACCATGGGCCCGGGTGAAGCTTTCTTT CAWTMGPGEAFF . TRBV30 many TRBJ1-1 12
TGTGCCAGCAGCCTACTGAGGGGCGCGGGCGCTGAAGCTTTCTTT CASSLLRGAGAEAFF . TRBV7-2 . TRBJ1-1 15
TGTGCCAGCAGTCCCAGGGGGGCGGATTGGACTGAAGCTTTCTTT CASSPRGADWTEAFF TRBD1 TRBV27 . TRBJ1-1 15
TGTGCCAGCAGCTTAATCGGGAGGGCCCCCGAGCAGTACTTC CASSLIGRAPEQYF TRBD2 TRBV7-8 once TRBJ2-7 14
TGTGCCAGCAGTGCTCAGACGGGGACTGAAGCTTTCTTT CASSAQTGTEAFF . TRBV6-1 . TRBJ1-1 13
TGTGCCAGCAGTTATCTCGGGACAGGGTTGGGATATGGCTACACCTTC CASSYLGTGLGYGYTF TRBD1 TRBV6-5 . TRBJ1-2 16